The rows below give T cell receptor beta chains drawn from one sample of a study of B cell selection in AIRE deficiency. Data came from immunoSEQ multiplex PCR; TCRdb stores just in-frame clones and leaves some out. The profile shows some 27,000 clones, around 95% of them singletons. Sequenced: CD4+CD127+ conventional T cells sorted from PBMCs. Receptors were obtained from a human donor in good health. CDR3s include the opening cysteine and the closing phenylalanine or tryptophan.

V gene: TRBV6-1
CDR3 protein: CASSGLSGRKDTQYF

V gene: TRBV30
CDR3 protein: CAGKQDLSYEQYF

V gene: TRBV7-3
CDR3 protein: CASSLRGNEQFF

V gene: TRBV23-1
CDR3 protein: CASYGVYPYNEQFF

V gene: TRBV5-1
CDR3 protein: CASSFGTAGNTIYF

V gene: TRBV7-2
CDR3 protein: CASSFGQGFTESPLHF

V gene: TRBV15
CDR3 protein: CATSRGPLKVNTEAFF

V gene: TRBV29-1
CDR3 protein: CSVEDTGVRETQYF

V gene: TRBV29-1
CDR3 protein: CSVEEGGLAGYNEQFF

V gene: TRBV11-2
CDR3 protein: CASSSYGTSGTRYEQYF

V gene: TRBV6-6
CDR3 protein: CASRSGRSGGYEQYF

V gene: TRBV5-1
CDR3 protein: CASSPGGPYEQYF

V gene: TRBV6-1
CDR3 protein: CASTGSGNSPLHF

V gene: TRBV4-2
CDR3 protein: CASSQVGAGGREQFF

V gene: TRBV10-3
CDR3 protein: CAISGGLGAFF

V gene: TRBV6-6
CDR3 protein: CASSHGEGKLFF

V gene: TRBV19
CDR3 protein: CASSMRGATEAFF

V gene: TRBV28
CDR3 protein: CASSPSGPQRGDTQYF

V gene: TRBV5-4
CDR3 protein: CASSLGQGQSNYGYTF

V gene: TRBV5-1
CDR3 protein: CASSLFSLGLAGGPSSYNEQFF

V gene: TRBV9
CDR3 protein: CASSVDYAGHAIYF

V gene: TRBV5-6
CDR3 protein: CASSLRPLYSYNEQFF

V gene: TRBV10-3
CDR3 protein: CAISPTTGDGANVLTF

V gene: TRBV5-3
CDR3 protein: CASSSGGSNQPQHF

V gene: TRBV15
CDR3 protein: CATSRDQGTAFYAQYF

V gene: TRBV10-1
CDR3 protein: CASSDGTGIFNEQFF

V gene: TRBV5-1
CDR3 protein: CASSFTSTSGGYAQYF

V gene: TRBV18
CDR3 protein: CASSPSLNSPAGGNEQFF

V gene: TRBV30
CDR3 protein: CAWGKTGIWNTEAFF

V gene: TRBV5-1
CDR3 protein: CASSDYRDSPLDEQYF

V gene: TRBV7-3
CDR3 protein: CASSPLGGKETQYF

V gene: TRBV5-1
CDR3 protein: CASSEGVYGYTF

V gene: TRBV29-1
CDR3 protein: CSVELAGGSYEQYF

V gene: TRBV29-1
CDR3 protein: CSVRGRATDTQYF

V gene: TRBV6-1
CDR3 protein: CASRPDRGWTDTQYF

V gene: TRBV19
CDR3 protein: CASSIRQVNRYEQYF

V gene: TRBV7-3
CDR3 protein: CASSLGRPSGTDTQYF

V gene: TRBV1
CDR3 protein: CASSHSPGQGVTVYGYTF

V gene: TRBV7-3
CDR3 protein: CASSGGNTIYF

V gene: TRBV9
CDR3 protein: CASSGDRWTGELFF

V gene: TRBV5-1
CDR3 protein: CASSLLPMNTEAFF

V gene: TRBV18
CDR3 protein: CASSIRPSVQETQYF

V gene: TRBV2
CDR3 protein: CASRSSGNTIYF

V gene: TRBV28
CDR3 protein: CASRGPTWEKLFF

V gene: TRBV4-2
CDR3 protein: CASSARGVGYGYTF

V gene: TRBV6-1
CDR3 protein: CASSEDRSRGPFF

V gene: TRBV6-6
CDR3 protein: CASTDRYTGELFF

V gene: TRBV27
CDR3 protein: CASRPLGGTGGDEQYF

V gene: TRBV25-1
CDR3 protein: CASSESGTYNSPLHF

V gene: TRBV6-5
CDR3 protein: CASRGTGFTGELFF

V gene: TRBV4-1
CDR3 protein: CASGAPGGQGREQYF

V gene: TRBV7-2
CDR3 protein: CASSPLSGGTNSPLHF

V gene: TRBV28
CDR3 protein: CASTNWADTQYF